The source of this TCR beta chain is a study of tumor-infiltrating lymphocytes in primary liver carcinoma. Background on the study: Between 4.2 and 10 cm across, the tumors were all of stage T1-T3 N0M0. Study-wide findings and caveats: When set against blood, tumors had a significantly higher top-250-clone fraction (p = 0.039).

Germline V lookup: CDR1 LGHNA, CDR2 YNFKEQ. This CDR3 spans 16 amino acids. The V end lost 0 bases, the J end lost 3 bases, and 12 bases lay between the germline ends. The study extracted blood RNA from unsorted whole blood and also extracted germline DNA. The input was approximately 500 ng total RNA; TCR beta cDNA was made from it with a constant-region primer. Three nested multiplex PCR rounds of slightly modified ARM-PCR generated TCR beta libraries. Both of the initial two PCR rounds ran for around 10 cycles and employed TRBV1-TRBV30 forward primers alongside a C-beta reverse primer. TCRdb called the multiplex PCR reads again in MiXCR, with one record for every CDR3 protein. This table has about 180,000 distinct CDR3 sequences, 60% appearing once. Note on this clonotype: Its antigen remains unknown.

The V call is TRBV4-2, the J call TRBJ2-1; D gene uncertain. The material sequenced was peripheral blood. The sequence was collected from a man aged 40-49 years with primary liver carcinoma and hepatitis B virus infection. The CDR3 is CASSQDPWGNYNEQFF. The CDR3 bases are TGTGCCAGCAGCCAAGACCCCTGGGGAAACTACAATGAGCAGTTCTTC.